A selection of T cell receptor beta chains follows, all from one sample in a study of blood T cell repertoires in COVID-19. TCRdb's copy holds only in-frame clones and misses some; the assay was immunoSEQ multiplex PCR. Among just over 650,000 clones listed, 75% to 90% were seen once. The sequenced sample consisted of peripheral blood. All receptors come from a woman under 30 with acute or convalescent COVID-19. Each CDR3 is given with its conserved first and last residue. A D gene is named only where the DNA matches it firmly. Clone size is stated in some rows and not others, as once, few, many or a class when expanded.

cdr3_nt	cdr3_aa	j_call	d_call	clone_size	v_call
TGTGCCAGCAGTGCACAGGCCCCTTACACCGGGGAGCTGTTTTTT	CASSAQAPYTGELFF	TRBJ2-2	NA	NA	TRBV2
TGTGCCTGGAGTTATGACAATGAGCAGTTCTTC	CAWSYDNEQFF	TRBJ2-1	NA	NA	TRBV30
TGTGCCAGCAGTTACATGGGGGCGCCGTCCGAGCAGTACTTC	CASSYMGAPSEQYF	TRBJ2-7	NA	NA	TRBV6-6
TGTGCCAGCAGCCTAGACAGCCACTCTGGAAACACCATATATTTT	CASSLDSHSGNTIYF	TRBJ1-3	NA	NA	TRBV9
TGTGCCAGCAGTCCCGGACAGGGCGAGGGAGATACGCAGTATTTT	CASSPGQGEGDTQYF	TRBJ2-3	TRBD1	NA	TRBV6-5
TGCAGCGTCGTCGAGGGAAGGGCCTACGAGCAGTACTTC	CSVVEGRAYEQYF	TRBJ2-7	NA	few	TRBV29-1
TGTGCCAGCCGGGCCTGGGGACATCAGCCTTTTAATGAAAAACTGTTTTTT	CASRAWGHQPFNEKLFF	TRBJ1-4	NA	NA	TRBV2
TGTGCCAGCAGTTTGGGCCTTAGCGACACTGAAGCTTTCTTT	CASSLGLSDTEAFF	TRBJ1-1	NA	NA	TRBV27
TGCGCCAGCAGTCAATTCGGGACAGGGGGGGACTATGGCTACACCTTC	CASSQFGTGGDYGYTF	TRBJ1-2	TRBD1	NA	TRBV23-1
TGTGCCAGCAACCCGGGACAGGCCTCGAACACTGAAGCTTTCTTT	CASNPGQASNTEAFF	TRBJ1-1	TRBD1	NA	TRBV28